Below, 8 T cell receptor beta chains from the same sample are listed, as sequenced in a study of CD8 T cells in ankylosing spondylitis. TCRdb fed the 5' RACE reads into MiXCR, producing one record per CDR3 protein. The table has about 92,000 distinct CDR3 sequences, roughly 10% seen once. Sequenced material: blood, either unsorted or a sorted T cell fraction (not recorded which). Source of these receptors: a male donor with ankylosing spondylitis or in good health (not recorded which).

This clonotype was seen ten or more times. J is TRBJ2-3 and V is TRBV6-4; D unclear. This CDR3 region has 13 residues. Germline V lookup: CDR1 MRHNA, CDR2 SNTAGT. V shed 7 bases and J shed 4 bases, with 12 bases lying between them. For the CDR3, the DNA is TGTGCCAGCAAGAGGCCACGAGCAGATACGCAGTATTTT. This gives the protein CASKRPRADTQYF.

This clonotype came up many times. This chain's CDR3 is CASRSDTGELFF. The DNA of the CDR3 is TGCGCCAGCCGGTCGGACACCGGGGAGCTGTTTTTT. The V and J genes are TRBV5-1 and TRBJ2-2; no definite D call. The CDR3 is 12 amino acids. CDR1 is SGHRS, CDR2 YFSETQ, per germline. V lost 7 bases, J lost 3 bases, and 7 bases lay in between. Combining the CDR3 with reference TRBV5-1 and TRBJ2-2 gives the whole variable domain KAGVTQTPRYLIKTRGQQVTLSCSPISGHRSVSWYQQTPGQGLQFLFEYFSETQRNKGNFPGRFSGRQFSNSRSEMNVSTLELGDSALYLCASRSDTGELFFGEGSRLTVL.

This clonotype came up many times. The chain links TRBV20-1 to TRBJ2-5, with 14 bases lining up with TRBD2. V was clipped by 6 bases and J by 5 bases; unmatched bases: 11. This CDR3 spans 16 amino acids. Germline V gene sequence: CDR1 DFQATT, CDR2 SNEGSKA (reference sequence). The CDR3 DNA is TGCAGTGCACTGACTAGCGGGGGGGCGCGCGGGGAGACCCAGTACTTC. Translated, it gives CSALTSGGARGETQYF.

In its sample, this clonotype was seen many times. The chain uses TRBV20-1 and TRBJ2-7; 8 bases agree with TRBD1. V lost 3 bases to trimming and J lost 3 bases; unmatched junction nucleotides: 10. This CDR3 comprises 15 residues. Per the germline V gene, CDR1 is DFQATT and CDR2 is SNEGSKA (reference sequence). The CDR3 here is CSARGTGGFFYEQYF. The CDR3, as DNA: TGCAGTGCTAGGGGAACAGGGGGATTCTTCTACGAGCAGTACTTC.

This clonotype occurred many times. The V call is TRBV6-1, the J call TRBJ2-7; D is possibly TRBD2 (6 bases). Germline assignment: CDR1 MNHNS and CDR2 SASEGT. V shed 5 bases and J shed 7 bases, with 18 bases lying between them. CDR3 length: 14 residues. The CDR3 DNA is TGTGCCAGCAGTCGGGACTCCTCCCTGGGAGAGCAGTACTTC. Its protein product is CASSRDSSLGEQYF.

This clonotype was recorded many times. The V and J genes are TRBV10-3 and TRBJ1-2, with D possibly TRBD1 on 6 matching bases. The CDR3 sequence is 12 residues long. Germline CDR1 ENHRY, CDR2 SYGVKD. Trimming shortened V by 10 bases and J by 3 bases, and 12 bases separated the two germline ends. This CDR3 reads CATREGDYGYTF. CDR3 bases: TGTGCCACCCGCGAGGGGGACTATGGCTACACCTTC.

This clonotype has a count of ten or more. This chain joins TRBV5-1 and TRBJ2-1; D unresolved. Germline loops: CDR1 SGHRS, CDR2 YFSETQ. The CDR3 runs 15 residues. Trimming left V 0 bases short and J 6 bases short, with 13 bases between. The CDR3 sequence is CASSLEQISVNEQFF. The CDR3 DNA follows: TGCGCCAGCAGCTTGGAACAGATAAGTGTCAATGAGCAGTTCTTC.

This clonotype was seen at least ten times. For the CDR3, the DNA is TGTGCCAGCAGTTTATCAACGGGGGACAGGGAATACGGCTACACCTTC. Protein: CASSLSTGDREYGYTF. This chain joins TRBV28 and TRBJ1-2; 9 positions agree with TRBD1. CDR3 length equals 16 residues. Germline CDR1 and CDR2: MDHEN and SYDVKM. V lost 1 base to trimming and J lost 8 bases; unmatched junction nucleotides: 11.